The 30 T cell receptor beta chains listed next were all sequenced from one sample in a study of T cell responses to AZD1222 COVID-19 vaccine. Assay: immunoSEQ multiplex PCR; the TCRdb copy retains only in-frame clones and omits some. The sample has about 92,000 clones; around 84% are singletons. Material: peripheral blood, obtained on day 0 of AZD1222 vaccination. Every receptor here comes from an adult in good health.

The chain recombines TRBV19 with TRBJ1-5; D is perhaps TRBD1 (5 bases). Germline values: CDR1 LNHDA, CDR2 SQIVND (reference sequence). This CDR3 has 15 amino acids. Deletions cut 3 bases from V and 7 bases from J, with 16 bases between. This CDR3 is CASSIDFGGGQPQHF. DNA of the CDR3: TGTGCCAGTAGTATCGATTTCGGGGGAGGACAGCCCCAGCATTTT. Filled out from reference TRBV19 and TRBJ1-5, the complete variable domain reads DGGITQSPKYLFRKEGQNVTLSCEQNLNHDAMYWYRQDPGQGLRLIYYSQIVNDFQKGDIAEGYSVSREKKESFPLTVTSAQKNPTAFYLCASSIDFGGGQPQHFGDGTRLSIL.

Remarks on this clone: The junction does not match germline at one end; this may be a read error. DNA of the CDR3: TGTGCCAGCAGTGAGGAACGCCCGGTTTCTTTT. The encoded protein is CASSEERPVSF. The chain carries TRBV6-1 and TRBJ1-1; D remains ambiguous. The CDR3 totals 11 residues. From germline, CDR1 is MNHNS and CDR2 SASEGT.

The chain uses TRBV3-1 (or the pseudogene TRBV3-2) and TRBJ1-5, with D hard to call. The V and J ends lost 0 bases and 1 base respectively, with 7 bases between them. The germline V gene has CDR1 LGHDT and CDR2 YNNKEL (reference sequence). The CDR3 length is 15 residues. CDR3: CASSQEMGSNQPQHF. CDR3 bases: TGTGCCAGCAGCCAAGAAATGGGGAGCAATCAGCCCCAGCATTTT.

The chain couples TRBV3-1 (or the pseudogene TRBV3-2) to TRBJ2-3; the match to TRBD1 covers 7 bases. The CDR3 runs to 17 residues. The germline gives CDR1 LGHDT, CDR2 YNNKEL (reference sequence). The trim removed 0 bases at V and 2 bases at J, leaving 8 bases unmatched. The CDR3, as DNA: TGTGCCAGCAGCCAAGACTATAGGGACAGCTACACAGATACGCAGTATTTT. This sequence encodes CASSQDYRDSYTDTQYF.

V gene TRBV5-8 combines with J gene TRBJ2-7; the D call may be TRBD1 or TRBD2 (5 bases each). This CDR3 region has 13 residues. The germline CDR1 and CDR2 sequences are SGHTS and YDEGEE. V was clipped by 0 bases and J by 6 bases, with 10 bases between them. Here the CDR3 DNA reads TGTGCCAGCAGCTTGGGGGGGAACGTCGAGCAGTACTTC. Translation gives CASSLGGNVEQYF.

V is TRBV28 and J is TRBJ2-7, with 8 bases that match TRBD1. This CDR3 region has 18 residues. The germline V gene encodes CDR1 MDHEN and CDR2 SYDVKM. V was pared by 2 bases and J by 2 bases, with 14 bases of the junction left unmatched. CDR3 nucleotide sequence: TGTGCCAGCAGTTTAGAGGGACAGGCGTACGGGAGTCCCTACGAGCAGTACTTC. Encoded protein: CASSLEGQAYGSPYEQYF.

This chain links TRBV5-4 with TRBJ1-2; no firm D call. This CDR3 region has 13 residues. The V and J ends lost 0 bases and 8 bases respectively, with 11 bases between them. The germline V gene encodes CDR1 SGHNT and CDR2 YYREEE (reference sequence). DNA of the CDR3: TGTGCCAGCAGCTTGGCCGGAATACGCGGCTACACCTTC. Amino acids: CASSLAGIRGYTF.

The V call is TRBV30, the J call TRBJ1-1; D not certain. The CDR3 is made up of 14 amino acids. V was trimmed by 1 base and J by 2 bases, leaving 11 bases between them. Germline V CDR1 and CDR2: GTSNPN, SVGIG (reference sequence). The CDR3 is CAWSAFTPNTEAFF. CDR3 DNA sequence: TGTGCCTGGAGTGCCTTTACACCCAACACTGAAGCTTTCTTT.

This clone was counted between two and nine times. The rearrangement links TRBV10-3 to TRBJ2-1, with 14 positions matching TRBD2. The CDR3 runs to 13 residues. V was clipped by 10 bases and J by 6 bases; unmatched bases: 2. Germline V gives CDR1 ENHRY, CDR2 SYGVKD. CDR3 bases: TGTGCCACAGGGACTAGCGGGAGCAATGAGCAGTTCTTC. Translated, it gives CATGTSGSNEQFF.

The chain is built from TRBV5-1 and TRBJ1-6; D remains unclear. V was cut by 0 bases and J by 5 bases, with 12 bases left in between. This CDR3 spans 16 amino acids. Germline-derived CDR1 and CDR2 are SGHRS and YFSETQ. CDR3 region: CASSLAAARDNSPLHF. DNA for the CDR3: TGCGCCAGCAGCTTGGCCGCAGCTAGAGATAATTCACCCCTCCACTTT.

This clone was observed once. The rearrangement joins TRBV30 to TRBJ2-3; D is undetermined. The length of the CDR3 is 13 residues. The V gene's germline CDR1 is GTSNPN and CDR2 SVGIG (reference sequence). The V end lost 2 bases, the J end lost 2 bases, and 8 bases lay between the germline ends. The CDR3 region is CAWSPGHTDTQYF. CDR3 sequence (DNA): TGTGCCTGGAGTCCGGGCCACACAGATACGCAGTATTTT.

The chain uses TRBV28 and TRBJ1-5; tentatively, D is TRBD1 (5 bases). The CDR3 totals 15 residues. Trimming pared 3 bases from V and 6 bases from J, leaving 15 bases between. The germline V gene encodes CDR1 MDHEN and CDR2 SYDVKM. CDR3 in DNA: TGTGCCAGCAGTTTGGGGTCGGGGACCTTTCAGCCCCAGCATTTT. Its translation: CASSLGSGTFQPQHF.

V and J are TRBV7-3 and TRBJ1-1; 10 bases match TRBD1. The CDR3 loop spans 15 amino acids. Germline V gene lookup returns CDR1 SGHTA and CDR2 FQGTGA. Germline trimming cut 4 bases from V and 4 bases from J; bases unmatched to any gene: 6. CDR3 in amino acids: CASSSGTGVSTEAFF. Written as DNA, the CDR3 is TGTGCCAGCAGCTCCGGGACAGGGGTGAGCACTGAAGCTTTCTTT.

The chain employs TRBV4-1 and TRBJ2-3; D might be TRBD2 (5 bases). The CDR3 covers 16 residues. Trimming took 1 base from V and 3 from J, leaving 14 bases between them. Germline CDR1 and CDR2: MGHRA and YSYEKL. As DNA, the CDR3 is TGCGCCAGCAGCCAAGTTCGGCGGGTACAAACAGATACGCAGTATTTT. Protein product: CASSQVRRVQTDTQYF.

This sequence joins TRBV5-8 and TRBJ1-1; 10 bases are shared with TRBD1. The V gene's germline CDR1 is SGHTS and CDR2 YDEGEE. The CDR3 covers 20 residues. J lost 5 bases, V lost 3 bases, and 22 bases had no gene match. The CDR3 coding sequence is TGTGCCAGCAGCTGGCACCGCTGGGACAGGGGCCCACGCGGTGGGACTGAAGCTTTCTTT. This gives the protein CASSWHRWDRGPRGGTEAFF. The entire variable domain, with the rest obtained from reference TRBV5-8 and TRBJ1-1, is as follows: EAGVTQSPTHLIKTRGQQATLRCSPISGHTSVYWYQQALGLGLQFLLWYDEGEERNRGNFPPRFSGRQFPNYSSELNVNALELEDSALYLCASSWHRWDRGPRGGTEAFFGQGTRLTVV.

The CDR3 DNA sequence: TGTGCCAGCAGCCAATTTCTGCAGGGGGGCTACAATGAGCAGTTCTTC. This codes for CASSQFLQGGYNEQFF. The chain combines TRBV3-1 (or the pseudogene TRBV3-2) with TRBJ2-1, with D maybe TRBD1 (7 bases). This CDR3 is 16 amino acids long. CDR1 is LGHDT and CDR2 is YNNKEL in the germline V gene (reference sequence). Trimming cost V 2 bases and J 3 bases, with 14 bases left between them.

The rearrangement uses TRBV30 and TRBJ1-1, with D uncertain. Germline loops: CDR1 GTSNPN, CDR2 SVGIG (reference sequence). CDR3 length: 13 residues. V lost 3 bases to trimming and J lost 0 bases, with 8 bases between them. The CDR3 region is CAWRRPLNTEAFF. DNA for the CDR3: TGTGCCTGGAGGAGGCCCCTGAACACTGAAGCTTTCTTT.

J is TRBJ2-1 and V is TRBV6-5, with 8 bases that match TRBD1. This CDR3 comprises 11 residues. The V gene's germline CDR1 is MNHEY and CDR2 SVGAGI. The trim removed 7 bases at V and 14 bases at J, leaving 7 bases unmatched. CDR3: CASTTGGSKFF. CDR3 nucleotides: TGTGCCAGCACCACAGGGGGTTCCAAGTTCTTC.

The rearrangement joins TRBV19 to TRBJ2-3; D remains unclear. CDR1 is LNHDA, CDR2 SQIVND, per germline (reference sequence). There are 12 residues in the CDR3. With 7 bases removed from V and 5 bases from J, the gap between germline ends came to 10 bases. CDR3 coding DNA: TGTGCCAGTAATGGGGATGTAGATACGCAGTATTTT. Encoded protein: CASNGDVDTQYF.

The chain combines TRBV2 with TRBJ1-2; D unclear. The CDR3 is 13 amino acids. Trimming pared 5 bases from V and 3 bases from J, leaving 10 bases between. Germline V gives CDR1 SNHLY, CDR2 FYNNEI. The CDR3 sequence: CASSLDEDYGYTF. The CDR3 nucleotides are TGTGCCAGCAGTCTAGATGAGGACTATGGCTACACCTTC.

The V gene is TRBV5-1, the J gene TRBJ2-7; D is possibly TRBD1 (5 bases). This CDR3 comprises 15 residues. Germline-derived CDR1 and CDR2 are SGHRS and YFSETQ. Trimming removed 0 bases at V and 1 base at J, with 11 bases between. The CDR3 reads CASSLDRPPSYEQYF. DNA for the CDR3: TGCGCCAGCAGCTTGGACAGGCCTCCATCCTACGAGCAGTACTTC.

The chain joins TRBV19 to TRBJ1-4, with D perhaps TRBD1 (5 bases). CDR1 is LNHDA, CDR2 SQIVND, per germline (reference sequence). CDR3 length equals 15 residues. V dropped 5 bases and J dropped 8 bases, with 18 bases sitting between them. CDR3: CASSVYRRGVEKLFF. The CDR3 DNA follows: TGTGCCAGTAGTGTATACAGGAGAGGTGTAGAAAAACTGTTTTTT.

The chain links TRBV27 to TRBJ2-7, with 10 bases fitting TRBD2. Trimming at V came to 5 bases and at J to 5 bases, leaving 21 bases not matched to a gene. This CDR3 is built from 19 residues. Per germline, CDR1 MNHEY and CDR2 SMNVEV (reference sequence). The CDR3 protein is CASSPTFSGRIPRPHEQYF. The CDR3 DNA is TGTGCCAGCAGTCCTACGTTTAGCGGGAGGATCCCCCGGCCCCACGAGCAGTACTTC.

The chain recombines TRBV3-1 (or the pseudogene TRBV3-2) with TRBJ2-5, with D perhaps matching TRBD1 (5 bases). V lost 2 bases to trimming and J lost 3 bases, with 16 bases between them. Germline V CDR1 and CDR2: LGHDT, YNNKEL (reference sequence). The CDR3 covers 16 residues. CDR3 loop: CASSQPRPSGKETQYF. CDR3 DNA sequence: TGTGCCAGCAGCCAACCCCGCCCTTCAGGGAAAGAGACCCAGTACTTC.

CDR3 loop: CASHDPGTYEQYF. In DNA, the CDR3 is TGCGCCAGTCACGACCCTGGGACCTACGAGCAGTACTTC. The chain has TRBV5-1 and TRBJ2-7; D uncertain. CDR1 SGHRS and CDR2 YFSETQ come from the germline V gene. V was shortened by 8 bases and J by 2 bases, with 14 bases between the two germline ends. There are 13 residues in the CDR3.

The rearrangement joins TRBV20-1 to TRBJ2-1; no definite D call. The CDR3 is 11 residues long. Trimming removed 4 bases from V and 6 bases from J, with 7 bases in between. Germline V gene data show CDR1 as DFQATT and CDR2 as SNEGSKA (reference sequence). The CDR3 here is CSAIVGNEQFF. The CDR3 DNA follows: TGCAGTGCTATAGTGGGCAATGAGCAGTTCTTC.

The chain uses TRBV20-1 and TRBJ2-2, with D perhaps being TRBD1 or TRBD2 (6 bases each). V lost 3 bases and J lost 1, with 18 bases in between. The length of the CDR3 is 17 residues. Germline CDR1 is DFQATT and CDR2 is SNEGSKA (reference sequence). The CDR3 sequence: CSASLWGAGKNTGELFF. In nucleotides, the CDR3 is TGCAGTGCTAGTCTTTGGGGGGCGGGGAAGAACACCGGGGAGCTGTTTTTT.

The chain links TRBV18 to TRBJ1-5; 7 bases line up with TRBD1. The CDR3 runs to 14 residues. J was trimmed by 3 bases and V by 3 bases; bases with no gene match: 2. Germline loops: CDR1 KGHSH, CDR2 LQKENI. CDR3 amino acids: CASSPQGDNQPQHF. The CDR3 coding sequence is TGTGCCAGCTCACCTCAGGGGGACAATCAGCCCCAGCATTTT.

This rearrangement joins TRBV4-2 to TRBJ1-4; possibly TRBD1 for D (5 bases). The V gene lost 0 bases and the J gene lost 8 bases, with 13 bases spanning the gap. The CDR3 totals 15 residues. Germline loops: CDR1 LGHNA, CDR2 YNFKEQ. The DNA of the CDR3 is TGTGCCAGCAGCCAAGATACAGGCGTGAGGGAAAAACTGTTTTTT. Translated: CASSQDTGVREKLFF.

V is TRBV5-1 and J is TRBJ1-4; 7 positions agree with TRBD1. Trimming at V came to 4 bases and at J to 4 bases, leaving 4 bases not matched to a gene. CDR1 is SGHRS and CDR2 is YFSETQ in the germline V gene. The CDR3 has 14 amino acids. The CDR3 bases are TGCGCCAGCAGCCCCGACAGGGATAATGAAAAACTGTTTTTT. Amino acid sequence: CASSPDRDNEKLFF.